This T cell receptor beta chain was obtained from a study of T cell changes during pregnancy in multiple sclerosis. The germline V gene encodes CDR1 MNHNS and CDR2 SASEGT. Trimming took 2 bases from V and 4 from J; bases not matched to a gene: 7. The CDR3 runs 16 residues. Using immunoSEQ multiplex PCR, the repertoire was profiled, and TCRdb retains in-frame clones only, with some absent. The table records fewer than 40,000 clones, about 90% of them present only once. The sequenced sample was CD4+ T cells from peripheral blood mononuclear cells, obtained in the third trimester of pregnancy. The genes are TRBV6-1 and TRBJ2-2, with 7 bases aligning to TRBD2. The clonotype comes from a female donor with multiple sclerosis, enrolled in a pregnancy study. CDR3 coding DNA: TGTGCCAGCAGTGAATTAGCGGGCGTAATCACCGGGGAGCTGTTTTTT. Its translation is CASSELAGVITGELFF.